This TCR beta chain appears in the sequencing data of a study of cytomegalovirus exposure and HLA in healthy donors. Findings of the study overall: In a later analysis, HLA-associated beta chains showed higher expansion and lower generation probabilities than comparable chains. Immune exposure information available was restricted to CMV serostatus. Researchers reported in a later analysis that common viral pathogens appeared linked to several top clusters. Highly shared sequence variants in one cluster were likely a sequencing artifact.

The primer mix had 60 Vbeta and 13 Jbeta primers. Data came from immunoSEQ multiplex PCR; TCRdb stores just in-frame clones and leaves some out. Counted here are roughly 200,000 clones, about three quarters occurring once; the ten biggest clones make up over 2%. Worth noting for this clone: The antigen is unknown.

This CDR3 is 18 amino acids long. The TCR sequence derives from a woman between 25 and 40 years old in good health and CMV-seropositive. Sequenced input: PBMCs. The chain recombines TRBV21-1 with TRBJ2-5; the table gives TRBD2 as D, unverified against the DNA. TRBV21-1 is a recognized pseudogene. The CDR3 nucleotides are TGTGCCAGCAGCAAAGCACCTCTACTAGCGGGAGAACCAGAGACCCAGTACTTC. Protein product: CASSKAPLLAGEPETQYF.